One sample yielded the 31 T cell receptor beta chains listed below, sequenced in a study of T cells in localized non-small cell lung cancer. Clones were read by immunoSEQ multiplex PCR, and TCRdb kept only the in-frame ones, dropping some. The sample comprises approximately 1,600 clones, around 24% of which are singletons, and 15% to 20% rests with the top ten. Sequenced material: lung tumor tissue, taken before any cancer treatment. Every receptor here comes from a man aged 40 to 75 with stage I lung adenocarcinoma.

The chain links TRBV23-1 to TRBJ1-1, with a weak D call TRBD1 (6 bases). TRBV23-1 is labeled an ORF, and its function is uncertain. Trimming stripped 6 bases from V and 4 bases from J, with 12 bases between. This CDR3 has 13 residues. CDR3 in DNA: TGCGCCAGCAGCTTCGGGGGGGCCACTGAAGCTTTCTTT. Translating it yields CASSFGGATEAFF.

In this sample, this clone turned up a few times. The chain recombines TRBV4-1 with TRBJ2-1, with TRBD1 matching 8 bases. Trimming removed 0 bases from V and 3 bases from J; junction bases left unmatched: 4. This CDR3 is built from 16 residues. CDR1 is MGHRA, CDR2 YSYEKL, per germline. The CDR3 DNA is TGCGCCAGCAGCCAAGATCGGGACAGGCTCTACAATGAGCAGTTCTTC. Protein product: CASSQDRDRLYNEQFF.

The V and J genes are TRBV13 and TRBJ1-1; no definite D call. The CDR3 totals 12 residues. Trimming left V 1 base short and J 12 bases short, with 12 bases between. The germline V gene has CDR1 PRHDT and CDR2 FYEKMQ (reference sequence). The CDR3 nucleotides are TGTGCCAGCAGCTTAGCCCGAGGGCAATCTTTCTTT. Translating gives CASSLARGQSFF.

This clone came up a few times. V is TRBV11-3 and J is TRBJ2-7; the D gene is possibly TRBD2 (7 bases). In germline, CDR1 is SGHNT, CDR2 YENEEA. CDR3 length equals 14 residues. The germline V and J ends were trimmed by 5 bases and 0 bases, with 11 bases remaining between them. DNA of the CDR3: TGTGCCAGCAGCCCCCGGGGGGCCTCCTACGAGCAGTACTTC. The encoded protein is CASSPRGASYEQYF.

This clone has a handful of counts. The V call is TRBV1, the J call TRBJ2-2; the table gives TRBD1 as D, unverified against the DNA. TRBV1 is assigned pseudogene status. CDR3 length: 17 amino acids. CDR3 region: CASSQEDRASNTGELFF. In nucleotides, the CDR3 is TGCGCCAGCAGCCAAGAAGACAGGGCCTCGAACACCGGGGAGCTGTTTTTT.

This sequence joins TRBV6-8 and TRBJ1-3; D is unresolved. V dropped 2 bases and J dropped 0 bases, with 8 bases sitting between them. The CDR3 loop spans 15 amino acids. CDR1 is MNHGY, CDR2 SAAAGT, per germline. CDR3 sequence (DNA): TGTGCCAGCAGTTACGGAGGGTTCTCTGGAAACACCATATATTTT. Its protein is CASSYGGFSGNTIYF.

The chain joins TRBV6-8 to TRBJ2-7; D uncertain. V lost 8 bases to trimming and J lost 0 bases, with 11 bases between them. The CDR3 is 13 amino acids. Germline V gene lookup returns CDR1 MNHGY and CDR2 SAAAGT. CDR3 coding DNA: TGTGCCAGCCTCCGATTGGGCTCCTACGAGCAGTACTTC. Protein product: CASLRLGSYEQYF.

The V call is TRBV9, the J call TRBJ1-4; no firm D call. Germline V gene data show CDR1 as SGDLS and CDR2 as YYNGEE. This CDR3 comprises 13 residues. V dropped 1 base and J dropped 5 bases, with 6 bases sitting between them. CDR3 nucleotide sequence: TGTGCCAGCAGCGTATCGCTGAATGAAAAACTGTTTTTT. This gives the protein CASSVSLNEKLFF.

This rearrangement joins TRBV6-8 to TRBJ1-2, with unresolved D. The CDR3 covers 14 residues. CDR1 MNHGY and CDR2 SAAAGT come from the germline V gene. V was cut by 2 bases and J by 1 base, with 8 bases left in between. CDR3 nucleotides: TGTGCCAGCAGTTACCTGGCGGATAACTATGGCTACACCTTC. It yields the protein CASSYLADNYGYTF.

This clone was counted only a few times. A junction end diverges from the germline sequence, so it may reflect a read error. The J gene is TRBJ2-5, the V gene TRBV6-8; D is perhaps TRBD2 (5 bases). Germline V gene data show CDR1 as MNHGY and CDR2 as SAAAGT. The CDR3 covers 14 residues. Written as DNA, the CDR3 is TGTGCCATCAGTGACTACGGAAGGTCAGAGACCCAGTACTTC. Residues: CAISDYGRSETQYF.

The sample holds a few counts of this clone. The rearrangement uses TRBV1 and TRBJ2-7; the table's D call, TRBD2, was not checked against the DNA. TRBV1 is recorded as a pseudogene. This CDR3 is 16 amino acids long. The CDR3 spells CASSQDRIAGVYEQYF. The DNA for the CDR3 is TGCGCCAGCAGCCAAGATCGGATAGCGGGAGTCTACGAGCAGTACTTC.

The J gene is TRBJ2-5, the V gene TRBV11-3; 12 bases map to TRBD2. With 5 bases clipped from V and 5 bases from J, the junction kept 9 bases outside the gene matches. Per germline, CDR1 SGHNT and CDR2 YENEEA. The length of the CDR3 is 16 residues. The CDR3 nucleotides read TGTGCCAGCAGCCGGTGGACTAGCGGGATATTGGAGACCCAGTACTTC. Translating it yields CASSRWTSGILETQYF.

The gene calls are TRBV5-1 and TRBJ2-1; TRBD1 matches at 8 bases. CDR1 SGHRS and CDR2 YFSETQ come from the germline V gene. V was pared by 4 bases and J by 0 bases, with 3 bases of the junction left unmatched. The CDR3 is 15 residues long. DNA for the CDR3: TGCGCCAGCAGCACGACAGGGGCCTCCTACAATGAGCAGTTCTTC. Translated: CASSTTGASYNEQFF.

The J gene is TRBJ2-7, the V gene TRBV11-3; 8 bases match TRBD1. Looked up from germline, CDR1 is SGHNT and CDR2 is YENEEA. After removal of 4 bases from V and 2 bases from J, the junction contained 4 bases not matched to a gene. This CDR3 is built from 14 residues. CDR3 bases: TGTGCCAGCAGCTCCCGGACAGGGCCCTACGAGCAGTACTTC. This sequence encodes CASSSRTGPYEQYF.

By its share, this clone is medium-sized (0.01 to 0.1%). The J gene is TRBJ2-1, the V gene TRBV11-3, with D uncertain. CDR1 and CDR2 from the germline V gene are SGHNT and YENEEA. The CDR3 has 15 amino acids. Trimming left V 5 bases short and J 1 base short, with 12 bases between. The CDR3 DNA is TGTGCCAGCAGCCCCCACGAGGAGTCCTACAATGAGCAGTTCTTC. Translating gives CASSPHEESYNEQFF.

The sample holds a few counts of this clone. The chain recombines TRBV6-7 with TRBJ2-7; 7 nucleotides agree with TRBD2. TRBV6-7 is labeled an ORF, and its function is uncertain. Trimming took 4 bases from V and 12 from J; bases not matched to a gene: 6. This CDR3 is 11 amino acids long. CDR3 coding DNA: TGTGCCAGCAGTTTCACTAGCGAGACGTACTTC. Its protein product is CASSFTSETYF.

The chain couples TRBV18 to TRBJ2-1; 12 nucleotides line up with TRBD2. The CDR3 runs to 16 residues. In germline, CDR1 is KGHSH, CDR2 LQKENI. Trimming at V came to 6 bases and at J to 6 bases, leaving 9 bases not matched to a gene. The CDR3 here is CASSQTSGSTFNEQFF. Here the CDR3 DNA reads TGTGCCAGCTCTCAGACTAGCGGGAGTACCTTCAATGAGCAGTTCTTC.

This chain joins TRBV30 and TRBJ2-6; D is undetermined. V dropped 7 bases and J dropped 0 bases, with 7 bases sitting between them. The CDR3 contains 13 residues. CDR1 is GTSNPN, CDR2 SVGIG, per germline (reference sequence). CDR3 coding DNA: TGTGCCTCCCGCACCTCTGGGGCCAACGTCCTGACTTTC. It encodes CASRTSGANVLTF.

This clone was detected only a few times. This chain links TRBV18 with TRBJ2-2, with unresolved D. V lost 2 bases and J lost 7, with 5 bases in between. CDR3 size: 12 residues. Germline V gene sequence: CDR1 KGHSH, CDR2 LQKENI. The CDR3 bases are TGTGCCAGCTCACCAAGGAACGGGGAGCTGTTTTTT. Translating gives CASSPRNGELFF. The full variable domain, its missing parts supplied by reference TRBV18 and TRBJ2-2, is NAGVMQNPRHLVRRRGQEARLRCSPMKGHSHVYWYRQLPEEGLKFMVYLQKENIIDESGMPKERFSAEFPKEGPSILRIQQVVRGDSAAYFCASSPRNGELFFGEGSRLTVL.

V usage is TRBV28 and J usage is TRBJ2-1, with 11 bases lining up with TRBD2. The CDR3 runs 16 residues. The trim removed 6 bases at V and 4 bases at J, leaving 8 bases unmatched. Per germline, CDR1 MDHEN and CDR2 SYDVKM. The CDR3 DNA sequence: TGTGCCAGCAGCCCTCGGACTAGCGGGTATTACAATGAGCAGTTCTTC. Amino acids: CASSPRTSGYYNEQFF.

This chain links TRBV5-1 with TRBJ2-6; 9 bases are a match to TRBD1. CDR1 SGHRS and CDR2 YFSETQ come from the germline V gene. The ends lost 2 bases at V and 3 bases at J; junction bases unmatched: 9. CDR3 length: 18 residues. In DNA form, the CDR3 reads TGCGCCAGCAGCTTAACAGGGGGCGTCCTTAGTGGGGCCAACGTCCTGACTTTC. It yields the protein CASSLTGGVLSGANVLTF.

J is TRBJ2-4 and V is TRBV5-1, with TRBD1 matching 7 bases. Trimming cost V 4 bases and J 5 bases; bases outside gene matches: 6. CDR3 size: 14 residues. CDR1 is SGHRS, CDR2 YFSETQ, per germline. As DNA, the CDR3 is TGCGCCAGCAGCCAAGGGGGCGCCGAAAACATTCAGTACTTC. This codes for CASSQGGAENIQYF.

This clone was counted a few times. CDR3 sequence reads: CASSNRQGVGEKLFF. Here the CDR3 DNA reads TGTGCCAGCAGCAATAGACAAGGGGTAGGGGAAAAACTGTTTTTT. The chain is built from TRBV28 and TRBJ1-4; D may be TRBD1 (5 bases). The CDR3 spans 15 residues. V dropped 6 bases and J dropped 8 bases, with 19 bases sitting between them. Germline V gene data show CDR1 as MDHEN and CDR2 as SYDVKM.

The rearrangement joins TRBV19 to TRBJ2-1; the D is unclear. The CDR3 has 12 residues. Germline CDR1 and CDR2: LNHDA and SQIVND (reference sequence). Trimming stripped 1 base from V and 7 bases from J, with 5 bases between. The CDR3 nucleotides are TGTGCCAGTAGTATAGTGGCTAATGAGCAGTTCTTC. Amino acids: CASSIVANEQFF.

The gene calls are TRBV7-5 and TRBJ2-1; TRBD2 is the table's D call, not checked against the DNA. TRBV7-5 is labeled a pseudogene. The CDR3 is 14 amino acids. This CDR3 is CASSPPTRYNEQFF. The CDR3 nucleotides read TGTGCCAGCAGCCCTCCGACTAGGTACAATGAGCAGTTCTTC.

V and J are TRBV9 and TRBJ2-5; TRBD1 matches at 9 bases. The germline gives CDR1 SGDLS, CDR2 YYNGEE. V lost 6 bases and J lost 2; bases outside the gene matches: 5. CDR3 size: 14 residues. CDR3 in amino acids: CASNPTGGQETQYF. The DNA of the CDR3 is TGTGCCAGCAACCCGACAGGGGGGCAAGAGACCCAGTACTTC.

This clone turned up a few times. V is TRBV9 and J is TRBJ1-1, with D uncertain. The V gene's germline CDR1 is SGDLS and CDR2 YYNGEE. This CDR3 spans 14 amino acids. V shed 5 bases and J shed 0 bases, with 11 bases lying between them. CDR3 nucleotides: TGTGCCAGCAGTGGAGGGCAGATGAACACTGAAGCTTTCTTT. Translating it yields CASSGGQMNTEAFF. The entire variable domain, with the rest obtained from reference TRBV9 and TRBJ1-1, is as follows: DSGVTQTPKHLITATGQRVTLRCSPRSGDLSVYWYQQSLDQGLQFLIQYYNGEERAKGNILERFSAQQFPDLHSELNLSSLELGDSALYFCASSGGQMNTEAFFGQGTRLTVV.

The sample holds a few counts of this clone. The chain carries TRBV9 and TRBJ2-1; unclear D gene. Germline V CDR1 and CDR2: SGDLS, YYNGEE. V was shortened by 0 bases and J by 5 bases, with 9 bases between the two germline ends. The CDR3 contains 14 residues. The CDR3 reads CASSVGTKNNEQFF. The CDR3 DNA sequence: TGTGCCAGCAGCGTAGGGACCAAGAACAATGAGCAGTTCTTC.

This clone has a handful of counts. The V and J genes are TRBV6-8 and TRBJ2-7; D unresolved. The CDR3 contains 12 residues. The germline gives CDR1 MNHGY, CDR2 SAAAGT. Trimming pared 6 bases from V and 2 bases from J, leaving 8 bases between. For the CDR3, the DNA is TGTGCCAGCAGGGACCCCGCCTACGAGCAGTACTTC. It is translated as CASRDPAYEQYF.

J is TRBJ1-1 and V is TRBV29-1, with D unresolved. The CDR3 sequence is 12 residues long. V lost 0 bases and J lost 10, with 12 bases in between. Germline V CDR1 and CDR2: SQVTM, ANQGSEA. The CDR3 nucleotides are TGCAGCGTTGAAGAGGATCGGCGAGGAGCTTTCTTT. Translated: CSVEEDRRGAFF.

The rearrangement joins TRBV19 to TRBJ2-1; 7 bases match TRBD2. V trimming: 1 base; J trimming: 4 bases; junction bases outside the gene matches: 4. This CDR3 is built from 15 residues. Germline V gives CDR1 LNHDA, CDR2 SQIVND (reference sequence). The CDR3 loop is CASSIVGGRYNEQFF. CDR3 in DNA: TGTGCCAGTAGTATAGTGGGCGGGAGATACAATGAGCAGTTCTTC.